The 10 T cell receptor beta chains below come from one sample, sequenced in a study of tumor-infiltrating lymphocytes in localized non-small cell lung cancer. Measured with immunoSEQ multiplex PCR; TCRdb has only the in-frame clones, and not every one. Of 15,000 to 20,000 clones listed, over 75% are singletons. The sample was uninvolved lung tissue not adjacent to the tumor. Receptor source: a human donor with non-small cell lung cancer.

The V gene is TRBV5-5, the J gene TRBJ1-1; D unclear. Germline V gene sequence: CDR1 SGHKS, CDR2 YYEKEE (reference sequence). V was shortened by 0 bases and J by 2 bases, with 14 bases between the two germline ends. This CDR3 comprises 16 residues. CDR3 loop: CASSLAPGIGNTEAFF. Here the CDR3 DNA reads TGTGCCAGCAGCTTGGCCCCCGGGATCGGCAACACTGAAGCTTTCTTT.

The V call is TRBV5-1, the J call TRBJ2-1; 9 bases map to TRBD2. CDR3 length: 15 residues. CDR1 SGHRS and CDR2 YFSETQ come from the germline V gene. The junction had 13 bases not matched to a gene; V was cut back by 7 bases and J by 8 bases. The CDR3 protein is CASGVAGGPGYEQFF. In nucleotides, the CDR3 is TGCGCCAGCGGGGTTGCGGGAGGGCCGGGATATGAGCAGTTCTTC.

The rearrangement joins TRBV25-1 to TRBJ2-7, with 11 positions matching TRBD2. This CDR3 spans 15 amino acids. With 1 base clipped from V and 8 bases from J, the junction kept 7 bases outside the gene matches. CDR1 is MGHDK, CDR2 SYGVNS, per germline. In nucleotides, the CDR3 is TGTGCCAGCAGTGAATCCTACGGGACTAGCGGAAAGCAGTACTTC. Translation: CASSESYGTSGKQYF.

This clone came up a few times. The rearrangement uses TRBV5-1 and TRBJ1-1, with D tentatively TRBD1 (5 bases). Germline-derived CDR1 and CDR2 are SGHRS and YFSETQ. The CDR3 loop spans 15 amino acids. With 3 bases removed from V and 1 base from J, the gap between germline ends came to 13 bases. The CDR3 DNA reads as TGCGCCAGCAGCTGGTCGGCAGGGCGGAACACTGAAGCTTTCTTT. It codes for CASSWSAGRNTEAFF.

This sequence joins TRBV19 and TRBJ1-2, with 7 bases identical to TRBD1. Germline V gene data show CDR1 as LNHDA and CDR2 as SQIVND (reference sequence). This CDR3 has 15 amino acids. J gave up 4 bases and V 6 bases, and 11 bases lay outside the gene matches. The CDR3 nucleotides are TGTGCCAGTAGCAGAGAGGGGACAGTGACCTATGGCTACACCTTC. This translates into CASSREGTVTYGYTF.

Written as DNA, the CDR3 is TGTGCCAGCAGCTTAGGGGACAGGGTTACTTCGTACACTGAAGCTTTCTTT. It is translated as CASSLGDRVTSYTEAFF. The chain is built from TRBV7-2 and TRBJ1-1; 9 nucleotides align to TRBD1. The CDR3 totals 17 residues. V lost 1 base and J lost 3; bases outside the gene matches: 9. Per the germline V gene, CDR1 is SGHTA and CDR2 is FQGNSA. Drawing the rest from reference TRBV7-2 and TRBJ1-1, the complete variable domain is GAGVSQSPSNKVTEKGKDVELRCDPISGHTALYWYRQSLGQGLEFLIYFQGNSAPDKSGLPSDRFSAERTGGSVSTLTIQRTQQEDSAVYLCASSLGDRVTSYTEAFFGQGTRLTVV.

This rearrangement joins TRBV10-3 to TRBJ2-1; 13 nucleotides match TRBD2. Trimming cost V 0 bases and J 7 bases; bases outside gene matches: 0. Per the germline V gene, CDR1 is ENHRY and CDR2 is SYGVKD. The CDR3 covers 15 residues. CDR3 sequence: CAISESTSGRNEQFF. CDR3 in DNA: TGTGCCATCAGTGAGTCGACTAGCGGGAGGAATGAGCAGTTCTTC.

The chain uses TRBV7-9 and TRBJ2-7; 7 positions agree with TRBD2. Trimming removed 2 bases from V and 4 bases from J; junction bases left unmatched: 5. CDR3 length: 14 amino acids. Germline CDR1 reads SEHNR; CDR2 reads FQNEAQ (reference sequence). In nucleotides, the CDR3 is TGTGCCAGCAGCTTAAGTGGACTAGATTACGAGCAGTACTTC. This encodes CASSLSGLDYEQYF.

V and J are TRBV27 and TRBJ2-1, with 10 nucleotides matching TRBD1. Germline V gene lookup returns CDR1 MNHEY and CDR2 SMNVEV (reference sequence). Trimming cost V 1 base and J 13 bases; bases outside gene matches: 7. This CDR3 contains 14 residues. CDR3 in amino acids: CASSLWDRGSSQFF. CDR3 sequence (DNA): TGTGCCAGCAGTTTATGGGACAGGGGAAGTTCTCAGTTCTTC.

The chain couples TRBV11-2 to TRBJ2-7; D is ambiguous. The V end was cut by 1 base, the J end by 1 base, with 8 bases between. The CDR3 extends over 14 amino acids. CDR1 and CDR2 (germline): SGHAT, FQNNGV. For the CDR3, the DNA is TGTGCCAGCAGCTTAGTGCGGAGTTCCTACGAGCAGTACTTC. Translating it yields CASSLVRSSYEQYF.